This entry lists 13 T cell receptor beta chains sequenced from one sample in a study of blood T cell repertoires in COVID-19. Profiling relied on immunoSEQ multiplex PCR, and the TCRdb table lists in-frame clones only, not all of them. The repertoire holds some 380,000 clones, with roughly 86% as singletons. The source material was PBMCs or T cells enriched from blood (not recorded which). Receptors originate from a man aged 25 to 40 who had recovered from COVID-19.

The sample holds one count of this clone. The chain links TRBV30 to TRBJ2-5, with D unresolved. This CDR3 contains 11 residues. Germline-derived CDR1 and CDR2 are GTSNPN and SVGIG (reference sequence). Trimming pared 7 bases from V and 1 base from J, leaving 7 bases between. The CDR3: CAYCIQETQYF. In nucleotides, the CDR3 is TGTGCCTACTGTATCCAAGAGACCCAGTACTTC.

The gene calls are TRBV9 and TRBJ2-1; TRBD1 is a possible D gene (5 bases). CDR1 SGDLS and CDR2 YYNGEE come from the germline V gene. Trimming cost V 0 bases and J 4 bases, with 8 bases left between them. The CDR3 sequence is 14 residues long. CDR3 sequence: CASSVEGPYNEQFF. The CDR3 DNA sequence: TGTGCCAGCAGCGTAGAGGGGCCATACAATGAGCAGTTCTTC.

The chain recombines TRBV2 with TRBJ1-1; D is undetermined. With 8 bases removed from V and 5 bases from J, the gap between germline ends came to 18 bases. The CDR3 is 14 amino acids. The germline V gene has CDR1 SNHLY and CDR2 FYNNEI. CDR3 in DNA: TGTGCCAGCTACAAGGGCCGGGCGGGGACTGAAGCTTTCTTT. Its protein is CASYKGRAGTEAFF.

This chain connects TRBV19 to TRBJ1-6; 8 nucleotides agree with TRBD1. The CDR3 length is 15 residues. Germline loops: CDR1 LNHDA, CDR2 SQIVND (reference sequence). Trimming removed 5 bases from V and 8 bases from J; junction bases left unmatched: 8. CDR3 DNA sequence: TGTGCCAGTAGTCCCCGGGACAGGAGGGATTCACCCCTCCACTTT. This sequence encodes CASSPRDRRDSPLHF.

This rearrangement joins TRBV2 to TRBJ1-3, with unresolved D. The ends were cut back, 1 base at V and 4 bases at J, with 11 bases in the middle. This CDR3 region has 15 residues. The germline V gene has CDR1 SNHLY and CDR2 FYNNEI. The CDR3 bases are TGTGCCAGCAGTGAAGGTGGGAGGGCCGGAAACACCATATATTTT. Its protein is CASSEGGRAGNTIYF.

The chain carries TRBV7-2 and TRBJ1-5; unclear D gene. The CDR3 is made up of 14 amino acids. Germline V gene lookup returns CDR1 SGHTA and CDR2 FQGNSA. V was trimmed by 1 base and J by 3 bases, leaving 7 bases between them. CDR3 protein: CASSLGGFNQPQHF. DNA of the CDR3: TGTGCCAGCAGCTTAGGAGGGTTCAATCAGCCCCAGCATTTT.

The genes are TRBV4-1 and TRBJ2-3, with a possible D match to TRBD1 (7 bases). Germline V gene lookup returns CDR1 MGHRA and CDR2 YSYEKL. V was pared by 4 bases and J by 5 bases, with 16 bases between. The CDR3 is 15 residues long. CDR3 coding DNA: TGCGCCAGCAGCCTCGCCCTCAGGGGGGTAGATACGCAGTATTTT. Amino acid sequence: CASSLALRGVDTQYF.

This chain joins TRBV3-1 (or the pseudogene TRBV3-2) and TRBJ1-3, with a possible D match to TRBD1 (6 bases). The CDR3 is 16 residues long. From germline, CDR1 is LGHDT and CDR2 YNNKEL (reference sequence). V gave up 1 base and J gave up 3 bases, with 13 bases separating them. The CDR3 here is CASSQGTGLNGNTIYF. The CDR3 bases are TGTGCCAGCAGCCAAGGAACAGGGTTGAATGGAAACACCATATATTTT.

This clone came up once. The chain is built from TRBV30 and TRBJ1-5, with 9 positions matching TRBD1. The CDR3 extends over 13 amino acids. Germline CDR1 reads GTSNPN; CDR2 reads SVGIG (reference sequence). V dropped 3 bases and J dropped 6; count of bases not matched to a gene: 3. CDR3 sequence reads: CAWRGTGSQPQHF. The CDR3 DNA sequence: TGTGCCTGGAGAGGGACAGGGAGTCAGCCCCAGCATTTT. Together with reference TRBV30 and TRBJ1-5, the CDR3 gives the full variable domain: SQTIHQWPATLVQPVGSPLSLECTVEGTSNPNLYWYRQAAGRGLQLLFYSVGIGQISSEVPQNLSASRPQDRQFILSSKKLLLSDSGFYLCAWRGTGSQPQHFGDGTRLSIL.

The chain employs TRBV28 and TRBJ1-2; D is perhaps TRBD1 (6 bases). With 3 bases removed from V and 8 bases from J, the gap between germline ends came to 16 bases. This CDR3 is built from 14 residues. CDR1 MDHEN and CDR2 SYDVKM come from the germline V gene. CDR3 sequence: CASSFQRGLGGYTF. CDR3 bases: TGTGCCAGCAGTTTCCAAAGGGGGTTGGGAGGCTACACCTTC.

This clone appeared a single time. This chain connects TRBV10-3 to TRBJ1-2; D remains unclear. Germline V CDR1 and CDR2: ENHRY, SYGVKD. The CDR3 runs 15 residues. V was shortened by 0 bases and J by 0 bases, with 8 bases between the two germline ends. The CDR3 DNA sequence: TGTGCCATCAGTGAGTCTGGCGGAGCTAACTATGGCTACACCTTC. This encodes CAISESGGANYGYTF.

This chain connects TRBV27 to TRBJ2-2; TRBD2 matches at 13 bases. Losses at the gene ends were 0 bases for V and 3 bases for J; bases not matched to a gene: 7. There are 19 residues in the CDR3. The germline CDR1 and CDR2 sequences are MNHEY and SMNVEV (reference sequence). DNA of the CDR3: TGTGCCAGCAGTTTATCCCTGACTAGCGGGGGGACCTACACCGGGGAGCTGTTTTTT. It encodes CASSLSLTSGGTYTGELFF.

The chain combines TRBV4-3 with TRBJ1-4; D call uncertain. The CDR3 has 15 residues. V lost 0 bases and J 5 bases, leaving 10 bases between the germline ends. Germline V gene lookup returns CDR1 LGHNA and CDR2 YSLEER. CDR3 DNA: TGCGCCAGCAGCCAAGACAGATTCGCAAATGAAAAACTGTTTTTT. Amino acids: CASSQDRFANEKLFF.